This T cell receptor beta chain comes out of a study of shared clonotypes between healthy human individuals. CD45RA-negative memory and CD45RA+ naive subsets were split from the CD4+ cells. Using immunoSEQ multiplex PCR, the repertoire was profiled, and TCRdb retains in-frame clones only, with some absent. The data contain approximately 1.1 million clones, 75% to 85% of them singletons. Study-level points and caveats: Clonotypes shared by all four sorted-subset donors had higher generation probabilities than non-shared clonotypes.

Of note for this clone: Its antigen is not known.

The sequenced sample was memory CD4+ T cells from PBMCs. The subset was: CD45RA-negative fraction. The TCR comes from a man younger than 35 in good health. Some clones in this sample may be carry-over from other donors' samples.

The CDR3 DNA reads TGTGCCAGCAGCGTAGGTCCTTCCTACGAGCAGTACTTC. Translation gives CASSVGPSYEQYF. This sequence joins TRBV9 and TRBJ2-7; D not certain. The germline V and J ends were trimmed by 0 bases and 1 base, with 5 bases remaining between them. The CDR3 contains 13 residues. Germline CDR1 is SGDLS and CDR2 is YYNGEE.